This T cell receptor (beta chain) was recovered during a study of graft-versus-host responses after intestinal transplantation. Study as a whole: Multivisceral, liver-intestinal, or isolated intestinal transplants were performed in recipients. The study gave all recipients anti-thymocyte globulin induction, then tacrolimus and steroids for 2 to 3 years.

Measured with immunoSEQ multiplex PCR; TCRdb has only the in-frame clones, and not every one. The sample has tens of thousands of clones, around 90% seen once. A word on this clone: The antigen is undetermined.

Study results and caveats: In recipient marrow, GvH clones were found, and some appeared first in ileum or blood. HvG clone declines early post-transplant were associated with peak circulating GvH levels.

The CDR3 is 12 residues long. The germline V gene encodes CDR1 MNHEY and CDR2 SVGAGI. V was cut by 7 bases and J by 2 bases, with 7 bases left in between. V and J are TRBV6-5 and TRBJ2-3; D may be TRBD2 (6 bases). The specimen was unstimulated CD4+ T cells sorted from spleen or lymph node cells, collected before intestinal transplant. The clonotype originates from a human donor who received an intestinal transplant. The CDR3, as DNA: TGTGCCAGCATGGGACTCACAGATACGCAGTATTTT. Translation: CASMGLTDTQYF.